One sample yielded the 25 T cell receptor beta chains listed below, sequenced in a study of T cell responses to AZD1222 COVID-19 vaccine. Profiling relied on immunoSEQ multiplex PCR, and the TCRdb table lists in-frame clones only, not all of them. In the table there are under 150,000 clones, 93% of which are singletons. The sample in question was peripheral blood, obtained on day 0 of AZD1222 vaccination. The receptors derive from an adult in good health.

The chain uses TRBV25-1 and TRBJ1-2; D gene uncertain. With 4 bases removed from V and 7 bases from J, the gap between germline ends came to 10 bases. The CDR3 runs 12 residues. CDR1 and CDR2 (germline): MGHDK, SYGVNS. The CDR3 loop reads CASSVSVSGYTF. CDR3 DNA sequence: TGTGCCAGCAGTGTCTCCGTGAGTGGCTACACCTTC.

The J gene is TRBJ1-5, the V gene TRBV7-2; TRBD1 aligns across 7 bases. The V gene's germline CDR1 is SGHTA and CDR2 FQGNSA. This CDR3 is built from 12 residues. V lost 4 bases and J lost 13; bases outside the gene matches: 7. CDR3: CASSSIDRVQHF. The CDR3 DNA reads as TGTGCCAGCAGCTCAATCGACAGGGTACAGCATTTT.

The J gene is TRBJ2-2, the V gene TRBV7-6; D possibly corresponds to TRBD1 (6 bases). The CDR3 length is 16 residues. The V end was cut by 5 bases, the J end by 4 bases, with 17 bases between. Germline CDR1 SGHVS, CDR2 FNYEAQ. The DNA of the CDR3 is TGTGCCAGCAGCCTTGGGACATTGATGACCACCGGGGAGCTGTTTTTT. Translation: CASSLGTLMTTGELFF.

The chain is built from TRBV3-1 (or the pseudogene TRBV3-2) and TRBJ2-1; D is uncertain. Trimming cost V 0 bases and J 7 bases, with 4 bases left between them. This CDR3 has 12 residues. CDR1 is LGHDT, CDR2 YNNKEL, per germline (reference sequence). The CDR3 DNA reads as TGTGCCAGCAGCCAAGATTTGAATGAGCAGTTCTTC. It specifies CASSQDLNEQFF.

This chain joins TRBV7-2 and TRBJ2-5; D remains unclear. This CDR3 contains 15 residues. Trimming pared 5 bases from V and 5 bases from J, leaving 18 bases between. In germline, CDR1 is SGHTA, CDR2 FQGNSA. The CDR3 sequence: CASSPGFRARETQYF. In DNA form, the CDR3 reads TGTGCCAGCAGCCCCGGTTTCAGAGCCAGGGAGACCCAGTACTTC. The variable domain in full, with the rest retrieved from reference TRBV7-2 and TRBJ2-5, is GAGVSQSPSNKVTEKGKDVELRCDPISGHTALYWYRQSLGQGLEFLIYFQGNSAPDKSGLPSDRFSAERTGGSVSTLTIQRTQQEDSAVYLCASSPGFRARETQYFGPGTRLLVL.

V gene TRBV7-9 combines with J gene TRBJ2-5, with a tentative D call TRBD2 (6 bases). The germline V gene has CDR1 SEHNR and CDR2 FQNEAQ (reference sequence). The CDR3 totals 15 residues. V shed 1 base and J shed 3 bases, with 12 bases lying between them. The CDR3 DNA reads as TGTGCCAGCAGCTTAGAGGGACTGGGGAAAGAGACCCAGTACTTC. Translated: CASSLEGLGKETQYF.

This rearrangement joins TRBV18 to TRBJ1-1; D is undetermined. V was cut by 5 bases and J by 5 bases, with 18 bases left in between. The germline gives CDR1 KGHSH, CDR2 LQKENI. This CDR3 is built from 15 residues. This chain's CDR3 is CASSEGRPGGTEAFF. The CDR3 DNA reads TGTGCCAGCTCAGAGGGCCGTCCCGGAGGGACTGAAGCTTTCTTT.

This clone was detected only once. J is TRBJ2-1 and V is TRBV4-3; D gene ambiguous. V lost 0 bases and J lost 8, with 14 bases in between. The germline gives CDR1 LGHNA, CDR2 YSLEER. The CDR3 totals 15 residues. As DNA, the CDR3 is TGCGCCAGCAGCCAAGATTGGACCCGACGACATGAGCAGTTCTTC. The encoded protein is CASSQDWTRRHEQFF.

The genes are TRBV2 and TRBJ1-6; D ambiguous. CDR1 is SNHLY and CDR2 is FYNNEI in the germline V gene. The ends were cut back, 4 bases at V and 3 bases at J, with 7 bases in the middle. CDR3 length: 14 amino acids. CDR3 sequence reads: CASSVPVYNSPLHF. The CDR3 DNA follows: TGTGCCAGCAGTGTTCCAGTCTATAATTCACCCCTCCACTTT.

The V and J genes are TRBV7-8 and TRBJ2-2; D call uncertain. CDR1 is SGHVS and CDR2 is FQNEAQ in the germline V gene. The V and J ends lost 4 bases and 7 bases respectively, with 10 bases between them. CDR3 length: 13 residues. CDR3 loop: CASSWASSGELFF. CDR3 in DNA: TGTGCCAGCAGCTGGGCTTCGAGCGGGGAGCTGTTTTTT.

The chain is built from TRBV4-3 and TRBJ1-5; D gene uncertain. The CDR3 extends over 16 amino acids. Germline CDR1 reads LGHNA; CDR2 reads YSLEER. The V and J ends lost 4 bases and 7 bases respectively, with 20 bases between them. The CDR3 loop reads CASSPGAKGVVQPQHF. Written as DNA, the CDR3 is TGCGCCAGCAGCCCAGGAGCAAAAGGCGTTGTACAGCCCCAGCATTTT.

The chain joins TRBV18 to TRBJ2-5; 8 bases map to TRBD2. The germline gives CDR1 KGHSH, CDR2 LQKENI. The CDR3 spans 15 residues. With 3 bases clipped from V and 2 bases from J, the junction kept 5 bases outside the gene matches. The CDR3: CASSPLAGTQETQYF. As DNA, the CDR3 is TGTGCCAGCTCACCCCTAGCGGGCACGCAAGAGACCCAGTACTTC.

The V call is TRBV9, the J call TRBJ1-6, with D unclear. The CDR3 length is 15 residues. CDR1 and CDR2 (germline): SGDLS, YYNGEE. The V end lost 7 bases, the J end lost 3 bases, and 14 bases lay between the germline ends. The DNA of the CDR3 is TGTGCCAGCTCATGGGCAGCCCGCTATAATTCACCCCTCCACTTT. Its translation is CASSWAARYNSPLHF. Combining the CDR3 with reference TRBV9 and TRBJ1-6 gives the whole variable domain DSGVTQTPKHLITATGQRVTLRCSPRSGDLSVYWYQQSLDQGLQFLIQYYNGEERAKGNILERFSAQQFPDLHSELNLSSLELGDSALYFCASSWAARYNSPLHFGNGTRLTVT.

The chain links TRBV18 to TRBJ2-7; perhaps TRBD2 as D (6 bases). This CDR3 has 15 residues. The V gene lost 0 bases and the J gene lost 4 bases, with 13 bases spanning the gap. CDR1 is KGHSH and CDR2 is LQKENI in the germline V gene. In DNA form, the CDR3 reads TGTGCCAGCTCACCACCGTCGAGGGAGGAGTACGAGCAGTACTTC. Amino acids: CASSPPSREEYEQYF.

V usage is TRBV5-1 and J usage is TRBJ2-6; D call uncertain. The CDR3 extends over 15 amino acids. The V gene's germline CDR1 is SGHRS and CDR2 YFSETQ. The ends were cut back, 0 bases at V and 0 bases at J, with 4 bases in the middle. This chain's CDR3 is CASSLAVSGANVLTF. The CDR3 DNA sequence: TGCGCCAGCAGCTTGGCGGTCTCTGGGGCCAACGTCCTGACTTTC.

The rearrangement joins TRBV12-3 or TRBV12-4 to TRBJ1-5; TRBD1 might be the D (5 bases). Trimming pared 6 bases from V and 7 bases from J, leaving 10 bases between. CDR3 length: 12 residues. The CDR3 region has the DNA TGTGCCAGCAGCCGGGGGGGGCAGCCCCAGCATTTT. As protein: CASSRGGQPQHF.

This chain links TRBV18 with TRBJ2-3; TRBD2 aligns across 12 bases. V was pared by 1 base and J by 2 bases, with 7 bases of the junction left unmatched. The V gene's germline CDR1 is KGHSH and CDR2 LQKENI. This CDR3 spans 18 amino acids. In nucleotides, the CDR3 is TGTGCCAGCTCACCACTACTAGCGGGAGGCTATATCACAGATACGCAGTATTTT. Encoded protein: CASSPLLAGGYITDTQYF.

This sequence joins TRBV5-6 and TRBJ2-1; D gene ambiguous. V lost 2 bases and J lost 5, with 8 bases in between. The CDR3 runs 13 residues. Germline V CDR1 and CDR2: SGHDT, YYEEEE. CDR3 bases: TGTGCCAGCAGCTTAGGTGGAGACAATGAGCAGTTCTTC. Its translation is CASSLGGDNEQFF. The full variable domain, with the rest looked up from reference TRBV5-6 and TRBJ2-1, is DAGVTQSPTHLIKTRGQQVTLRCSPKSGHDTVSWYQQALGQGPQFIFQYYEEEERQRGNFPDRFSGHQFPNYSSELNVNALLLGDSALYLCASSLGGDNEQFFGPGTRLTVL.

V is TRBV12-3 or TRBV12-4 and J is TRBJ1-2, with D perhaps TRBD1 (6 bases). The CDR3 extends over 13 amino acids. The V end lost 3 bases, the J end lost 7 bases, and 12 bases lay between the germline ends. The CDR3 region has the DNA TGTGCCAGCAGTTTCTTCCCCAGGGGTGGCTACACCTTC. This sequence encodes CASSFFPRGGYTF.

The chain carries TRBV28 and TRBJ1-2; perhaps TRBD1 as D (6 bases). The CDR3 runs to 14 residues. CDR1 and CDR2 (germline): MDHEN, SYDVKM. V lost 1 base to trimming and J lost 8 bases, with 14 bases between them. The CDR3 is CASSLSGTKGGYTF. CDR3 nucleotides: TGTGCCAGCAGTTTATCGGGGACAAAAGGCGGCTACACCTTC.

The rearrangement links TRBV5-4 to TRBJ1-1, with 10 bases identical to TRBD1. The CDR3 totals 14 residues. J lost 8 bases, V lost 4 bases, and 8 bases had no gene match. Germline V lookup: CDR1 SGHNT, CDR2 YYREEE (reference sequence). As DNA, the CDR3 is TGTGCCAGCAGCGTTCCGGGACAGGGGATGGAAGCTTTCTTT. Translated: CASSVPGQGMEAFF.

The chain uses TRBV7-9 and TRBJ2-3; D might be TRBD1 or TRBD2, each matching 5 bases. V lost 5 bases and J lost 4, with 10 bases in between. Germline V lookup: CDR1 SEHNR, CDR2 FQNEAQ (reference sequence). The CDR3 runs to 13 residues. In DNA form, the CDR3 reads TGTGCCAGCAGCCGGGACCTCTCAGATACGCAGTATTTT. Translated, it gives CASSRDLSDTQYF.

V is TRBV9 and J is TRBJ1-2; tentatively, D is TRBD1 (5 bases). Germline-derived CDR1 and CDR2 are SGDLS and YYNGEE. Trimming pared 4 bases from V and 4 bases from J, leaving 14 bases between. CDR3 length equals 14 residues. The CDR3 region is CASSPTGGTYGYTF. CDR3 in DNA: TGTGCCAGCAGCCCCACTGGGGGGACCTATGGCTACACCTTC.

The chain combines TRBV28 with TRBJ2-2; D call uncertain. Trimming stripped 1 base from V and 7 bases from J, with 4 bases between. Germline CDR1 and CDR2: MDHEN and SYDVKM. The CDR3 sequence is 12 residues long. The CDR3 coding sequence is TGTGCCAGCAGTTTATCCCTCGGGGAGCTGTTTTTT. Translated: CASSLSLGELFF.

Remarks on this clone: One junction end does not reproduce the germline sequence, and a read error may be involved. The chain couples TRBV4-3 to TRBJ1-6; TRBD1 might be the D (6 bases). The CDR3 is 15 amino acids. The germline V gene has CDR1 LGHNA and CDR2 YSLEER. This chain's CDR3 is CPSSRRGGYNSPLHF. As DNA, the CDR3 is TGCCCCAGCAGCCGGAGAGGGGGGTATAATTCACCCCTCCACTTT.